The 6 T cell receptor beta chains below come from one sample, sequenced in a study of radiotherapy plus CTLA-4 blockade in lung cancer. The method was immunoSEQ multiplex PCR; TCRdb's version includes in-frame clones alone and lacks a portion of them. The sample lists some 73,000 clones, over 70% occurring once. This specimen consisted of peripheral blood, obtained from a patient treated with radiotherapy plus ipilimumab. Every receptor here comes from a human donor with non-small cell lung cancer whose response to radiotherapy plus ipilimumab could not be evaluated. Some clones in this sample may be carry-over from other donors' samples.

The gene calls are TRBV28 and TRBJ2-5; 9 bases are a match to TRBD2. The germline CDR1 and CDR2 sequences are MDHEN and SYDVKM. V lost 6 bases and J lost 1; bases outside the gene matches: 0. The CDR3 loop spans 13 amino acids. CDR3 in amino acids: CASRTSGQETQYF. Here the CDR3 DNA reads TGTGCCAGCAGGACTAGCGGCCAAGAGACCCAGTACTTC.

J is TRBJ2-2 and V is TRBV11-2; 10 bases agree with TRBD1. Germline CDR1 and CDR2: SGHAT and FQNNGV. The junction had 6 bases not matched to a gene; V was cut back by 8 bases and J by 3 bases. The CDR3 runs 15 residues. The CDR3 protein is CASFRGQGYTGELFF. Here the CDR3 DNA reads TGTGCCAGCTTCCGGGGACAGGGGTACACCGGGGAGCTGTTTTTT.

J is TRBJ1-2 and V is TRBV27, with TRBD1 matching over 12 bases. V lost 0 bases, J lost 4 bases, and 6 bases stayed unmatched. The CDR3 is 17 residues long. Germline V gene lookup returns CDR1 MNHEY and CDR2 SMNVEV (reference sequence). The CDR3: CASSLSGTGGGIYGYTF. CDR3 coding DNA: TGTGCCAGCAGTTTATCGGGGACAGGGGGCGGAATCTATGGCTACACCTTC.

The genes are TRBV20-1 and TRBJ2-3, with D unresolved. Between the trimmed V and J ends, which lost 3 bases and 3 bases, there was a span of 4 bases. Germline CDR1 DFQATT, CDR2 SNEGSKA (reference sequence). This CDR3 contains 11 residues. The CDR3 nucleotides read TGCAGTGCTAGTCGGACAGATACGCAGTATTTT. Encoded protein: CSASRTDTQYF.

The V call is TRBV5-1, the J call TRBJ2-5; 7 nucleotides align to TRBD2. V lost 3 bases, J lost 4 bases, and 0 bases stayed unmatched. The germline V gene has CDR1 SGHRS and CDR2 YFSETQ. This CDR3 is 12 amino acids long. The CDR3 spells CASSSSGETQYF. CDR3 DNA: TGCGCCAGCAGCTCTAGCGGAGAGACCCAGTACTTC.

The chain carries TRBV6-1 and TRBJ1-1; possible D gene TRBD1, 6 bases. The germline V gene has CDR1 MNHNS and CDR2 SASEGT. The length of the CDR3 is 13 residues. Trimming left V 10 bases short and J 4 bases short, with 16 bases between. The CDR3 sequence is CATSGQRSTEAFF. The CDR3 DNA follows: TGTGCCACTTCCGGACAGCGAAGCACTGAAGCTTTCTTT.